Listed below are T cell receptor beta chains from one sample, sequenced in a study of blood T cell repertoires in COVID-19. Profiled with immunoSEQ multiplex PCR; TCRdb holds only in-frame clones, not every one. The sample holds about 310,000 clones, 85% seen once. Sample: PBMCs or T cells enriched from blood (not recorded which). Receptor source: a woman aged 30 to 39 who had been exposed to COVID-19. Both conserved end residues are part of each CDR3. The D gene is left open where the match is weak. A row's size may be missing; if present it is once, few, many or a size class.

>TRBD1|.|TRBV25-1|TRBJ2-5
TGTGCCAGCAGTGATTTCATGCAGGGGGCTAGGGAGACCCAGTACTTC
CASSDFMQGARETQYF
>.|.|TRBV11-2|TRBJ1-5
TGTGCCAGCAGCTTAGACGGACACCTTAGCAATCAGCCCCAGCATTTT
CASSLDGHLSNQPQHF
>.|.|TRBV6-2/TRBV6-3|TRBJ1-6
TGTGCCAGCAGTTACGTAGAGGACTCCCCCCTCCACTTT
CASSYVEDSPLHF
>TRBD1|.|TRBV6-5|TRBJ1-1
TGTGCCAGCAGTTCGGACAGGGTCTCTGAAGCTTTCTTT
CASSSDRVSEAFF
>.|.|TRBV10-3|TRBJ1-1
TGTGCCATCAGTGAGTCTAAGCTATTTCGTAGGGGAGCTTTCTTT
CAISESKLFRRGAFF
>TRBD1|.|TRBV28|TRBJ2-7
TGTGCCAGCAGTTTCTCACCCCGGGACAGGAACGAGCAGTACTTC
CASSFSPRDRNEQYF
>TRBD1|.|TRBV5-1|TRBJ2-7
TGCGCCAGCAGCTCCTCACAGGGGCCCCACACCTACGAGCAGTACTTC
CASSSSQGPHTYEQYF
>.|once|TRBV7-3|TRBJ2-2
TGTGCCAGCAGCTTAACGGCGGCGAGAAGCAAAAACACCGGGGAGCTGTTTTTT
CASSLTAARSKNTGELFF
>.|.|TRBV19|TRBJ2-3
TGTGCCAGTAGTATGCGAGGGGATACGCAGTATTTT
CASSMRGDTQYF
>TRBD1|.|TRBV9|TRBJ1-2
TGTGCCAGCAGCGCGGGACAGGGCTACTATGGCTACACCTTC
CASSAGQGYYGYTF
>TRBD2|.|TRBV5-1|TRBJ2-1
TGCGCCAGCGCGTTGGGGAGGGGTGAGCAGTTCTTC
CASALGRGEQFF
>.|.|TRBV29-1|TRBJ2-7
TGCAGCGTTGACTCCGAGGGTTCCTACGAGCAGTACTTC
CSVDSEGSYEQYF
>TRBD1|.|TRBV19|TRBJ1-6
TGTGCCAGTAGTATTCTCCGGGACAGTAGATCACCCCTCCACTTT
CASSILRDSRSPLHF
>.|.|TRBV6-2/TRBV6-3|TRBJ2-1
TGTGCCAGCAGCCAGACTCTTTACTACAATGAGCAGTTCTTC
CASSQTLYYNEQFF
>.|.|TRBV11-2|TRBJ2-7
TGTGCCAGCAGCATACAGGGCTACGAGCAGTACTTC
CASSIQGYEQYF
>.|.|TRBV29-1|TRBJ1-5
TGCAGCGTTGCTCCCGGGGGCAATCAGCCCCAGCATTTT
CSVAPGGNQPQHF
>.|.|TRBV12-3/TRBV12-4|TRBJ2-7
TGTGCCAGCAGTTTTCGCTACGAGCAGTACTTC
CASSFRYEQYF
>TRBD1|.|TRBV19|TRBJ1-6
TGTGCCAGTACCCGGGGACAGGGGAATTCACCCCTCCACTTT
CASTRGQGNSPLHF
>TRBD1|.|TRBV7-2|TRBJ1-6
TGTGCCAGCAGCTCGGGACAGACCTATAATTCACCCCTCCACTTT
CASSSGQTYNSPLHF
>TRBD2|.|TRBV7-2|TRBJ2-2
TGTGCCAGCAGCTTAGTCCTGCTAGCGGCCGGGGAGCTGTTTTTT
CASSLVLLAAGELFF
>TRBD2|.|TRBV4-2|TRBJ2-1
TGTGCCAGCAGCCAGAATCCCGGAATAGCGGGAGAAGGTGAGCAGTTCTTC
CASSQNPGIAGEGEQFF
>TRBD1|.|TRBV9|TRBJ1-6
TGTGCCAGCAGCGCCGACAGGGGTTTTTCACCCCTCCACTTT
CASSADRGFSPLHF
>.|.|TRBV6-2/TRBV6-3|TRBJ1-5
TGTGCCAGCAGTTACGGAACAGGGTACAATCAGCCCCAGCATTTT
CASSYGTGYNQPQHF
>TRBD1|.|TRBV14|TRBJ1-2
TGTGCCAGCAGCCAAACAGGGTACAGGGGCTATGGCTACACCTTC
CASSQTGYRGYGYTF
>TRBD1|.|TRBV14|TRBJ1-1
TGTGCCAGTGCCGGGCAGGGGGCGATGAACACTGAAGCTTTCTTT
CASAGQGAMNTEAFF